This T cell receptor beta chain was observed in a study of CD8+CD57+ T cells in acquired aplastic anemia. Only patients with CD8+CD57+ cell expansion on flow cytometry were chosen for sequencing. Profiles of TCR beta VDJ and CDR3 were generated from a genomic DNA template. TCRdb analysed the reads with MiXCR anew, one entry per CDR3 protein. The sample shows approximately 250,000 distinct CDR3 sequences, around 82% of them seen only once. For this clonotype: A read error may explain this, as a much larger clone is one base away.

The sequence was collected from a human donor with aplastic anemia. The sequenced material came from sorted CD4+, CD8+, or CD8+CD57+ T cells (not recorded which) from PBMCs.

The CDR3 loop reads CASSLAADIQYF. CDR3 nucleotides: TGTGCCAGCAGCTTGGCGGCGGACATTCAGTACTTC. This rearrangement joins TRBV5-4 to TRBJ2-4; D not resolved. The CDR3 runs to 12 residues. The ends were cut back, 0 bases at V and 8 bases at J, with 6 bases in the middle. The germline V gene has CDR1 SGHNT and CDR2 YYREEE (reference sequence).